A single sample gave rise to the 13 T cell receptor beta chains below, sequenced in a study of cytomegalovirus exposure and HLA in healthy donors. The PCR used 60 Vbeta and 13 Jbeta primers. Clones were sequenced by immunoSEQ multiplex PCR, and TCRdb holds only the in-frame ones, with some missing. The repertoire has over 150,000 clones, around 68% of them found once; the top ten carry around 3%. Sequenced sample: PBMCs. These receptors were taken from a woman in her thirties or forties in good health and CMV-seropositive.

This clone was recorded a few times. This sequence joins TRBV6-5 and TRBJ1-5; D gene ambiguous. The germline gives CDR1 MNHEY, CDR2 SVGAGI. Deletions cut 8 bases from V and 2 bases from J, with 10 bases between. CDR3 length equals 13 residues. Written as DNA, the CDR3 is TGTGCCAGCGGAGGACGGGGCAATCAGCCCCAGCATTTT. Its protein product is CASGGRGNQPQHF.

A few counts support this clone. The rearrangement joins TRBV4-3 to TRBJ2-4; D unresolved. Per the germline V gene, CDR1 is LGHNA and CDR2 is YSLEER. The CDR3 length is 14 residues. V lost 1 base and J lost 8, with 12 bases in between. CDR3 loop: CASSQGGQRDIQYF. The CDR3 nucleotides read TGCGCCAGCAGCCAAGGCGGCCAGAGAGACATTCAGTACTTC.

This rearrangement joins TRBV7-9 to TRBJ2-1, with TRBD2 matching 7 bases. Germline CDR1 and CDR2: SEHNR and FQNEAQ (reference sequence). This CDR3 spans 15 amino acids. After removal of 5 bases from V and 9 bases from J, the junction contained 13 bases not matched to a gene. This chain's CDR3 is CASSRQTSSKSEQFF. CDR3 DNA: TGTGCCAGCAGCCGACAGACTAGCTCCAAGAGTGAGCAGTTCTTC. Combining the CDR3 with reference TRBV7-9 and TRBJ2-1 gives the whole variable domain DTGVSQNPRHKITKRGQNVTFRCDPISEHNRLYWYRQTLGQGPEFLTYFQNEAQLEKSRLLSDRFSAERPKGSFSTLEIQRTEQGDSAMYLCASSRQTSSKSEQFFGPGTRLTVL.

The CDR3 reads CASTGGQGDSPLHF. CDR3 DNA sequence: TGTGCCAGCACCGGGGGACAGGGCGACTCACCCCTCCACTTT. This chain joins TRBV2 and TRBJ1-6, with 9 nucleotides matching TRBD1. The V gene end was trimmed by 7 bases and the J gene end by 10 bases; junction bases not matched to a gene: 8. Germline CDR1 reads SNHLY; CDR2 reads FYNNEI. The CDR3 is made up of 14 amino acids. Supplemented by reference TRBV2 and TRBJ1-6, the full variable domain reads EPEVTQTPSHQVTQMGQEVILRCVPISNHLYFYWYRQILGQKVEFLVSFYNNEISEKSEIFDDQFSVERPDGSNFTLKIRSTKLEDSAMYFCASTGGQGDSPLHFGNGTRLTVT.

The CDR3 bases are TGTGCCAGCAGCGGAAGGACAGGGCCAACCACTGAAGCTTTCTTT. It translates to CASSGRTGPTTEAFF. This chain joins TRBV9 and TRBJ1-1; 8 nucleotides line up with TRBD1. Germline V gene sequence: CDR1 SGDLS, CDR2 YYNGEE. V lost 3 bases and J lost 4; bases outside the gene matches: 8. This CDR3 contains 15 residues.

The chain carries TRBV29-1 and TRBJ2-5, with 10 bases matching TRBD1. After removal of 5 bases from V and 5 bases from J, the junction contained 5 bases not matched to a gene. Germline CDR1 SQVTM, CDR2 ANQGSEA. CDR3 size: 13 residues. The CDR3 region is CSVPDRGPETQYF. The CDR3 bases are TGCAGCGTTCCAGACAGGGGGCCGGAGACCCAGTACTTC. Looking up the rest from reference TRBV29-1 and TRBJ2-5 gives the full variable domain: SAVISQKPSRDICQRGTSLTIQCQVDSQVTMMFWYRQQPGQSLTLIATANQGSEATYESGFVIDKFPISRPNLTFSTLTVSNMSPEDSSIYLCSVPDRGPETQYFGPGTRLLVL.

This chain joins TRBV18 and TRBJ2-5; 14 nucleotides align to TRBD2. CDR1 KGHSH and CDR2 LQKENI come from the germline V gene. V trimming: 0 bases; J trimming: 3 bases; junction bases outside the gene matches: 0. The CDR3 is 16 residues long. CDR3: CASSPPGLAGEETQYF. The CDR3 DNA sequence: TGTGCCAGCTCACCACCGGGACTAGCGGGGGAAGAGACCCAGTACTTC.

The V gene is TRBV6-5, the J gene TRBJ1-1, with TRBD1 matching over 8 bases. The V gene's germline CDR1 is MNHEY and CDR2 SVGAGI. Trimming removed 6 bases from V and 5 bases from J; junction bases left unmatched: 8. This CDR3 region has 14 residues. CDR3 region: CASSLPGQETEAFF. The CDR3 nucleotides read TGTGCCAGCAGCCTACCGGGACAGGAAACTGAAGCTTTCTTT.

Only a few counts were recorded for this clone. A junction boundary mismatches the germline segment, possibly from a read error. This chain uses TRBV27 with TRBJ1-5; 7 positions agree with TRBD1. Germline-derived CDR1 and CDR2 are MNHEY and SMNVEV (reference sequence). The CDR3 runs 14 residues. The CDR3 loop is CASTPRGSNQPQNF. The DNA of the CDR3 is TGTGCCAGCACCCCCAGGGGGAGCAATCAGCCCCAGAATTTT.

The V call is TRBV18, the J call TRBJ2-1; 10 bases match TRBD2. This CDR3 is built from 14 residues. Germline CDR1 is KGHSH and CDR2 is LQKENI. Unmatched junction bases numbered 2, after V lost 0 bases and J lost 9 bases. The chain's CDR3 is CASSPPPSGGEQFF. As DNA, the CDR3 is TGTGCCAGCTCACCACCTCCTAGCGGGGGTGAGCAGTTCTTC.

The chain's CDR3 is CASTPLGEIYNSPLHF. CDR3 nucleotides: TGTGCCAGCACCCCGCTGGGCGAGATCTATAATTCACCCCTCCACTTT. V gene TRBV6-6 combines with J gene TRBJ1-6; D is undetermined. Trimming stripped 7 bases from V and 3 bases from J, with 16 bases between. Germline V gene sequence: CDR1 MNHNY, CDR2 SVGAGI (reference sequence). CDR3 length: 16 amino acids.

V and J are TRBV28 and TRBJ1-2, with a possible D match to TRBD1 (5 bases). The CDR3 runs to 15 residues. The V and J ends lost 2 bases and 4 bases respectively, with 14 bases between them. In germline, CDR1 is MDHEN, CDR2 SYDVKM. DNA of the CDR3: TGTGCCAGCAGTTTAGGAGGAGGGGCTCTCTATGGCTACACCTTC. Its translation is CASSLGGGALYGYTF.

The J gene is TRBJ2-1, the V gene TRBV5-6; TRBD2 matches at 13 bases. Per germline, CDR1 SGHDT and CDR2 YYEEEE. This CDR3 has 15 residues. V trimming: 5 bases; J trimming: 7 bases; junction bases outside the gene matches: 6. The CDR3 coding sequence is TGTGCCAGCAGTTCTTGGACTAGCGGGAGTAATGAGCAGTTCTTC. Its protein is CASSSWTSGSNEQFF. The variable domain in full, completed from reference TRBV5-6 and TRBJ2-1, reads DAGVTQSPTHLIKTRGQQVTLRCSPKSGHDTVSWYQQALGQGPQFIFQYYEEEERQRGNFPDRFSGHQFPNYSSELNVNALLLGDSALYLCASSSWTSGSNEQFFGPGTRLTVL.